This passage covers 29 T cell receptor beta chains from one sample sequenced in a study of blood T cell repertoires in COVID-19. Generated by immunoSEQ multiplex PCR, the TCRdb table keeps only in-frame clones and is missing some. The sample shows roughly 190,000 clones, over 70% of them seen only once. Sequencing input: peripheral blood. The receptors were sampled from a man between 50 and 59 years old with active or convalescent COVID-19.

The chain links TRBV3-1 (or the pseudogene TRBV3-2) to TRBJ2-5; 9 bases are shared with TRBD1. The germline CDR1 and CDR2 sequences are LGHDT and YNNKEL (reference sequence). Trimming at V came to 4 bases and at J to 2 bases, leaving 2 bases not matched to a gene. CDR3 size: 14 residues. This CDR3 reads CASSLGQGQETQYF. The CDR3 DNA is TGTGCCAGCAGCCTGGGACAGGGACAAGAGACCCAGTACTTC.

The gene calls are TRBV5-5 and TRBJ1-5; the D gene is possibly TRBD1 (6 bases). The CDR3 contains 15 residues. Germline V gene sequence: CDR1 SGHKS, CDR2 YYEKEE (reference sequence). Between the trimmed V and J ends, which lost 5 bases and 0 bases, there was a span of 12 bases. CDR3 sequence: CASRLGGFSNQPQHF. The CDR3 DNA reads as TGTGCCAGCAGGTTAGGGGGTTTTAGCAATCAGCCCCAGCATTTT.

This sequence joins TRBV30 and TRBJ1-5; D gene ambiguous. This CDR3 contains 15 residues. V gave up 5 bases and J gave up 6 bases, with 20 bases separating them. Germline CDR1 is GTSNPN and CDR2 is SVGIG (reference sequence). CDR3 sequence: CAWYLNRHEGQPQHF. CDR3 nucleotides: TGTGCCTGGTACCTCAATCGACACGAGGGTCAGCCCCAGCATTTT.

This chain links TRBV30 with TRBJ2-1; unclear D gene. Germline CDR1 and CDR2: GTSNPN and SVGIG (reference sequence). The CDR3 covers 13 residues. V gave up 5 bases and J gave up 4 bases, with 12 bases separating them. The CDR3 is CAWAYGSYNEQFF. DNA for the CDR3: TGTGCCTGGGCCTATGGTTCTTACAATGAGCAGTTCTTC.

This sequence joins TRBV6-2 or TRBV6-3 and TRBJ1-2, with D possibly being TRBD1 (5 bases). The length of the CDR3 is 13 residues. Trimming took 2 bases from V and 3 from J, leaving 7 bases between them. From germline, CDR1 is MNHEY and CDR2 SVGEGT. CDR3 in amino acids: CASSYTGDYGYTF. CDR3 nucleotide sequence: TGTGCCAGCAGTTACACAGGAGACTATGGCTACACCTTC.

This chain joins TRBV6-5 and TRBJ2-7, with 11 positions matching TRBD2. After removal of 5 bases from V and 0 bases from J, the junction contained 3 bases not matched to a gene. The CDR3 length is 15 residues. Per the germline V gene, CDR1 is MNHEY and CDR2 is SVGAGI. This CDR3 is CASSQGLADSYEQYF. CDR3 DNA: TGTGCCAGCAGTCAGGGACTAGCGGACTCCTACGAGCAGTACTTC.

The chain joins TRBV20-1 to TRBJ2-3; TRBD2 aligns across 8 bases. Germline V CDR1 and CDR2: DFQATT, SNEGSKA (reference sequence). With 3 bases clipped from V and 0 bases from J, the junction kept 5 bases outside the gene matches. The CDR3 loop spans 15 amino acids. CDR3 sequence (DNA): TGCAGTGCTAGTCACACTAGCGGCAGCACAGATACGCAGTATTTT. As protein: CSASHTSGSTDTQYF.

V usage is TRBV9 and J usage is TRBJ2-7, with D possibly matching TRBD1 (6 bases). V gave up 1 base and J gave up 4 bases, with 18 bases separating them. The CDR3 covers 16 residues. CDR1 and CDR2 (germline): SGDLS, YYNGEE. CDR3 DNA sequence: TGTGCCAGCAGCGTATCGGACAGCCCCCTTTTATACGAGCAGTACTTC. Translating it yields CASSVSDSPLLYEQYF.

The rearrangement joins TRBV7-2 to TRBJ1-2, with TRBD1 identical over 8 bases. CDR1 is SGHTA, CDR2 FQGNSA, per germline. The junction had 0 bases not matched to a gene; V was cut back by 1 base and J by 2 bases. The CDR3 length is 14 residues. The CDR3 region has the DNA TGTGCCAGCAGCTTAGGGGACAGGAACTATGGCTACACCTTC. Translating gives CASSLGDRNYGYTF.

The V gene is TRBV7-2, the J gene TRBJ1-2, with D perhaps matching TRBD1 (5 bases). The CDR3 extends over 12 amino acids. The germline CDR1 and CDR2 sequences are SGHTA and FQGNSA. V lost 7 bases to trimming and J lost 8 bases, with 14 bases between them. As DNA, the CDR3 is TGTGCCAGCAACCTCGACAGATCCGGCTACACCTTC. The encoded protein is CASNLDRSGYTF.

The J gene is TRBJ2-7, the V gene TRBV28; 11 bases fit TRBD2. Germline V gene lookup returns CDR1 MDHEN and CDR2 SYDVKM. J lost 3 bases, V lost 6 bases, and 10 bases had no gene match. This CDR3 spans 16 amino acids. In DNA, the CDR3 is TGTGCCAGCAGCCCCTCTAGCGGGAGGAGCTTCTACGAGCAGTACTTC. Translation: CASSPSSGRSFYEQYF.

The V gene is TRBV21-1, the J gene TRBJ1-5; TRBD1 is the table's D call, not checked against the DNA. TRBV21-1 is deemed a pseudogene. The CDR3 extends over 18 amino acids. DNA for the CDR3: TGTGCCAGCAGCAAAGGGGCCCCGGGACAGGGCGTCTGGCAGCCCCAGCATTTT. Protein product: CASSKGAPGQGVWQPQHF.

The V gene is TRBV30, the J gene TRBJ1-1, with D uncertain. The germline V and J ends were trimmed by 4 bases and 9 bases, with 18 bases remaining between them. This CDR3 is built from 13 residues. Germline CDR1 reads GTSNPN; CDR2 reads SVGIG (reference sequence). The CDR3 region is CAWKGGGIHKAFF. The CDR3 DNA reads as TGTGCCTGGAAAGGAGGAGGAATCCATAAAGCTTTCTTT. The whole variable domain, filled in from reference TRBV30 and TRBJ1-1, reads SQTIHQWPATLVQPVGSPLSLECTVEGTSNPNLYWYRQAAGRGLQLLFYSVGIGQISSEVPQNLSASRPQDRQFILSSKKLLLSDSGFYLCAWKGGGIHKAFFGQGTRLTVV.

The chain joins TRBV11-2 to TRBJ2-5, with TRBD2 identical over 10 bases. The CDR3 runs 16 residues. Germline V CDR1 and CDR2: SGHAT, FQNNGV. Trimming cost V 3 bases and J 5 bases; bases outside gene matches: 9. CDR3 DNA: TGTGCCAGCAGCTTTTCCCCTCTAGCGGGAGAGGAGACCCAGTACTTC. Its protein product is CASSFSPLAGEETQYF.

The chain is built from TRBV30 and TRBJ1-1; no clear D gene. V was pared by 3 bases and J by 0 bases, with 14 bases between. The CDR3 has 15 amino acids. CDR1 is GTSNPN and CDR2 is SVGIG in the germline V gene (reference sequence). CDR3 nucleotide sequence: TGTGCCTGGAGCGGTCGAATTCTCATGAACACTGAAGCTTTCTTT. It encodes CAWSGRILMNTEAFF.

V usage is TRBV7-6 and J usage is TRBJ2-1; 9 nucleotides align to TRBD2. Unmatched junction bases numbered 4, after V lost 1 base and J lost 0 bases. The V gene's germline CDR1 is SGHVS and CDR2 FNYEAQ. The CDR3 is made up of 17 amino acids. The CDR3 here is CASSLVAGGYSYNEQFF. The CDR3, as DNA: TGTGCCAGCAGCTTAGTGGCGGGAGGGTACTCCTACAATGAGCAGTTCTTC.

The chain recombines TRBV6-5 with TRBJ2-7, with D perhaps TRBD2 (5 bases). The CDR3 covers 16 residues. Trimming took 2 bases from V and 2 from J, leaving 16 bases between them. The germline gives CDR1 MNHEY, CDR2 SVGAGI. The CDR3: CASSYHLSEGPYEQYF. The DNA of the CDR3 is TGTGCCAGCAGTTACCACCTCTCAGAGGGCCCCTACGAGCAGTACTTC.

This sequence joins TRBV27 and TRBJ1-2; 7 bases are a match to TRBD1. There are 13 residues in the CDR3. CDR1 and CDR2 (germline): MNHEY, SMNVEV (reference sequence). V was pared by 3 bases and J by 8 bases, with 6 bases of the junction left unmatched. CDR3: CASSFSGQAGYTF. In DNA form, the CDR3 reads TGTGCCAGCAGTTTTTCTGGACAGGCGGGCTACACCTTC.

The CDR3 here is CASSKRTPGGKLFF. The CDR3 coding sequence is TGTGCCAGCAGCAAAAGGACTCCAGGCGGAAAACTGTTTTTT. This chain connects TRBV27 to TRBJ1-4, with D uncertain. V lost 6 bases and J 10 bases, leaving 18 bases between the germline ends. Germline CDR1 reads MNHEY; CDR2 reads SMNVEV (reference sequence). This CDR3 contains 14 residues.

The V call is TRBV20-1, the J call TRBJ2-5, with TRBD2 identical over 11 bases. With 3 bases clipped from V and 2 bases from J, the junction kept 2 bases outside the gene matches. Germline CDR1 is DFQATT and CDR2 is SNEGSKA (reference sequence). This CDR3 is 14 amino acids long. For the CDR3, the DNA is TGCAGTGCTAGTAGCGGGGGGGATCAAGAGACCCAGTACTTC. Amino acid sequence: CSASSGGDQETQYF.

The chain couples TRBV6-5 to TRBJ1-2, with 7 bases aligning to TRBD1. J lost 8 bases, V lost 7 bases, and 16 bases had no gene match. The CDR3 is 15 amino acids. Per germline, CDR1 MNHEY and CDR2 SVGAGI. The CDR3 loop is CASTINPTGLRGYTF. CDR3 DNA sequence: TGTGCCAGCACCATAAACCCGACAGGGCTTCGGGGCTACACCTTC.

Note on this clone: At one end the junction does not follow the germline gene, possibly because of a read error. The chain uses TRBV4-1 and TRBJ1-3; a possible D gene is TRBD1 (5 bases). The CDR3 totals 18 residues. The germline CDR1 and CDR2 sequences are MGHRA and YSYEKL. The CDR3 here is CASRQDTERGGSGNTIYF. The CDR3 DNA sequence: TGCGCCAGCAGACAAGATACGGAAAGGGGAGGCTCCGGAAACACCATATATTTT.

As concerns this clone: This CDR3 is also generated by other DNA sequences in the sample. The gene calls are TRBV11-2 and TRBJ2-5; D is undetermined. The CDR3 covers 13 residues. Trimming removed 2 bases from V and 2 bases from J, with 6 bases in between. The germline CDR1 and CDR2 sequences are SGHAT and FQNNGV. CDR3 in DNA: TGTGCCAGCAGCTTACCGGTACAAGAGACCCAGTACTTC. Encoded protein: CASSLPVQETQYF.

CDR3 region: CAIREATSAGVLGEQYF. The CDR3 DNA reads as TGTGCCATCAGAGAGGCGACTTCAGCGGGGGTCTTGGGGGAGCAGTACTTC. The chain uses TRBV10-3 and TRBJ2-7, with 8 bases that match TRBD2. Germline values: CDR1 ENHRY, CDR2 SYGVKD. CDR3 length: 17 amino acids. V lost 6 bases, J lost 7 bases, and 20 bases stayed unmatched.

CDR3 sequence (DNA): TGTGCCAGCAGCCTCTCTAGCGGGAGTACTGAGACCCAGTACTTC. It codes for CASSLSSGSTETQYF. The rearrangement uses TRBV5-4 and TRBJ2-5, with 10 positions matching TRBD2. The trim removed 4 bases at V and 5 bases at J, leaving 8 bases unmatched. The germline gives CDR1 SGHNT, CDR2 YYREEE (reference sequence). The CDR3 covers 15 residues.

The chain combines TRBV14 with TRBJ1-1, with D perhaps TRBD1 (6 bases). This CDR3 is built from 13 residues. The germline CDR1 and CDR2 sequences are SGHDN and FVKESK. Trimming took off 0 bases at V and 10 bases at J, with 12 bases between the two ends. The CDR3 DNA is TGTGCCAGCAGCCAAGAAATCAGGGGCCCAGCTTTCTTT. This translates into CASSQEIRGPAFF.

The chain links TRBV5-5 to TRBJ1-6, with a weak D call TRBD1 (5 bases). Germline CDR1 SGHKS, CDR2 YYEKEE (reference sequence). Trimming removed 2 bases from V and 8 bases from J, with 11 bases in between. This CDR3 is built from 14 residues. The CDR3 region is CASSFSGEDSPLHF. DNA of the CDR3: TGTGCCAGCAGCTTCTCGGGGGAGGATTCACCCCTCCACTTT. Variable domain in full (rest from reference TRBV5-5 and TRBJ1-6): DAGVTQSPTHLIKTRGQQVTLRCSPISGHKSVSWYQQVLGQGPQFIFQYYEKEERGRGNFPDRFSARQFPNYSSELNVNALLLGDSALYLCASSFSGEDSPLHFGNGTRLTVT.

J is TRBJ2-7 and V is TRBV28, with D unclear. Germline V gene lookup returns CDR1 MDHEN and CDR2 SYDVKM. CDR3 length: 13 amino acids. V lost 5 bases to trimming and J lost 0 bases, with 8 bases between them. The chain's CDR3 is CASSVTPSYEQYF. CDR3 in DNA: TGTGCCAGCAGTGTGACACCCTCCTACGAGCAGTACTTC. Looking up the rest from reference TRBV28 and TRBJ2-7 gives the full variable domain: DVKVTQSSRYLVKRTGEKVFLECVQDMDHENMFWYRQDPGLGLRLIYFSYDVKMKEKGDIPEGYSVSREKKERFSLILESASTNQTSMYLCASSVTPSYEQYFGPGTRLTVT.

This clone came up once. The chain combines TRBV5-1 with TRBJ2-1, with 8 bases that match TRBD2. CDR3 length equals 15 residues. V was pared by 4 bases and J by 4 bases, with 7 bases of the junction left unmatched. The germline V gene has CDR1 SGHRS and CDR2 YFSETQ. CDR3 DNA: TGCGCCAGCAGCCAAACTAGCGGAGGGTACAATGAGCAGTTCTTC. Residues: CASSQTSGGYNEQFF.